The 3 T cell receptor beta chains reported below all come from one sample, sequenced in a study of T cell responses to AZD1222 COVID-19 vaccine. Here immunoSEQ multiplex PCR was the method, and the copy in TCRdb shows in-frame clones only, minus some. The data contain roughly 190,000 clones, almost 95% of them seen just once; the ten biggest clones take up roughly 1.3%. Sample: peripheral blood, taken on day 0 of AZD1222 vaccination. These receptors were obtained from an adult in good health.

The V gene is TRBV19, the J gene TRBJ1-2; 8 bases align to TRBD1. Germline V lookup: CDR1 LNHDA, CDR2 SQIVND (reference sequence). Germline trimming cut 3 bases from V and 8 bases from J; bases unmatched to any gene: 5. The CDR3 covers 13 residues. This CDR3 reads CASSISDRGGYTF. The CDR3 DNA reads as TGTGCCAGTAGTATCTCCGACAGGGGAGGCTACACCTTC. Full variable domain (outside the CDR3, taken from reference TRBV19 and TRBJ1-2): DGGITQSPKYLFRKEGQNVTLSCEQNLNHDAMYWYRQDPGQGLRLIYYSQIVNDFQKGDIAEGYSVSREKKESFPLTVTSAQKNPTAFYLCASSISDRGGYTFGSGTRLTVV.

The rearrangement joins TRBV7-9 to TRBJ1-5; 9 bases are a match to TRBD1. The CDR3 is 13 amino acids. CDR1 and CDR2 (germline): SEHNR, FQNEAQ (reference sequence). This CDR3 reads CVPGDRDNQPQHF. CDR3 DNA: TGTGTGCCAGGGGACAGGGACAATCAGCCCCAGCATTTT.

This chain connects TRBV28 to TRBJ2-7; D is uncertain. The length of the CDR3 is 13 residues. With 5 bases removed from V and 0 bases from J, the gap between germline ends came to 8 bases. Per the germline V gene, CDR1 is MDHEN and CDR2 is SYDVKM. The CDR3 region is CASSPGVSYEQYF. The CDR3 DNA sequence: TGTGCCAGCAGTCCGGGCGTCTCCTACGAGCAGTACTTC.